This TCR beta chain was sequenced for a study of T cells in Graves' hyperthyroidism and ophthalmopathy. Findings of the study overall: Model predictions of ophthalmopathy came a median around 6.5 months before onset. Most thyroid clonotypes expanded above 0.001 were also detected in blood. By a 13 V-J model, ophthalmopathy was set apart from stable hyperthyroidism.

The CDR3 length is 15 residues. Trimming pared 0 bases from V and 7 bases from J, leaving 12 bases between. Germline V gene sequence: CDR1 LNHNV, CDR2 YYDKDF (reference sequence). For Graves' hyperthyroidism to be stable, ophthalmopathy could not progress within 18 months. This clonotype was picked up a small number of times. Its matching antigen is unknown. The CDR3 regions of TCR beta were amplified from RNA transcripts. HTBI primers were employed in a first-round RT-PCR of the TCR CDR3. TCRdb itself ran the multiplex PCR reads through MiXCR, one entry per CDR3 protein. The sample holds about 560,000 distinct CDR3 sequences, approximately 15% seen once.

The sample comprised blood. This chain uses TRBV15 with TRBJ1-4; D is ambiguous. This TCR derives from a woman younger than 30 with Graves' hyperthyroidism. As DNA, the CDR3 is TGTGCCACCAGCAGAGATTATACGTGGGGTGAAAAACTGTTTTTT. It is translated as CATSRDYTWGEKLFF.